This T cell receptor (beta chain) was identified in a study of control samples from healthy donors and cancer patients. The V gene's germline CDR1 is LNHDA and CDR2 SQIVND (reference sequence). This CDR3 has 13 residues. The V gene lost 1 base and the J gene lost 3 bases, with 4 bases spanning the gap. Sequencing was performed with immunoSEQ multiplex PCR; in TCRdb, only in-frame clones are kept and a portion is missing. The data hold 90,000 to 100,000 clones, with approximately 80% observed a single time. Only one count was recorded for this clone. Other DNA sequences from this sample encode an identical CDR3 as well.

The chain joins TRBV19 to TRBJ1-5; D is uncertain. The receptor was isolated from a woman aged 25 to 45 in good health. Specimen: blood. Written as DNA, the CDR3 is TGTGCCAGTAGTATAGCTTTCAATCAGCCCCAGCATTTT. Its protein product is CASSIAFNQPQHF.